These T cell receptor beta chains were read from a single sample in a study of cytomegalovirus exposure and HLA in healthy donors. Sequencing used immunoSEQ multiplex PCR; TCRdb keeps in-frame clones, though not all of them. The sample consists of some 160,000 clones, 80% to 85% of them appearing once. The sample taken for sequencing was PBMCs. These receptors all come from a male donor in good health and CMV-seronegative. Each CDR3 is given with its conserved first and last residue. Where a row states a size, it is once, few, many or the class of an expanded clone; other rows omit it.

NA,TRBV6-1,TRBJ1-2,CASSRGTDYGYTF
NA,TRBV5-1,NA,CASSPRQGANYEQYF
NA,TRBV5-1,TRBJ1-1,CASSRQGNTEAFF
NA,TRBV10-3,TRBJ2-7,CAISQSGSYEQYF
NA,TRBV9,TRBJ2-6,CASSEDREGSGANVLTF
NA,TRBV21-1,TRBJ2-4,CASSPNRAGPMYF
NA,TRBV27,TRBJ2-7,CASTPRQGVKQYF
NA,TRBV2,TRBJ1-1,CASSTSGSAVAFF
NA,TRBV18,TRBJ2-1,CASSPLGNDYNEQFF
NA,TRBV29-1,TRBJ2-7,CSVGQNAYEQYF
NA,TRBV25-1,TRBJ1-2,CASSAGEGYGYTF
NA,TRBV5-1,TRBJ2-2,CASSLAAGDTGELFF
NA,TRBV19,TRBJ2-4,CASSPRTGLAKNIQYF
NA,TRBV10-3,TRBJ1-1,CAISDPGVNTEAFF
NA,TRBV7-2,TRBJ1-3,CASSFSPLGSGNTIYF
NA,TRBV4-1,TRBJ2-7,CASSQGTVSYEQYF
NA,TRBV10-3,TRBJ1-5,CAISEGLYQPRHF
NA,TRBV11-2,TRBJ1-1,CASSLVAGHTEAFF
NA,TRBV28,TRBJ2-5,CASRTGPGETQYF
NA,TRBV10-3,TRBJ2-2,CAIRSSGGTGELFF
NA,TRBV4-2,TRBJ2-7,CASSQESSGGWEQYF
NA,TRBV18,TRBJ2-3,CASSPRDRVTDTQYF
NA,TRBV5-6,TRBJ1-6,CASSLLLRQGDSPLHF
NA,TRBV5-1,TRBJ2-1,CASSPTSGGYSYNEQFF
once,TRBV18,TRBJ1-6,CASSLRGQVANSPLHF
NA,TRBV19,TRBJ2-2,CASRPGATNTGELFF
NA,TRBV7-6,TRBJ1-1,CASSLGTGDTEAFF
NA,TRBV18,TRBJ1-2,CASSPFYLQGHVQGYTF
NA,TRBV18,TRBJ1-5,CASSPSFGFDQPQHF
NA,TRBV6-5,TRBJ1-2,CASSYSRNRNYGYTF
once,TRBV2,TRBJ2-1,CASIPGVPYNEQFF
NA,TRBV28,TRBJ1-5,CASSTPQTGDRNQPQHF
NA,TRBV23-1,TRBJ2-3,CASSRQRDSTDTQYF
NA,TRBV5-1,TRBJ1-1,CASSGKQGAGTEAFF
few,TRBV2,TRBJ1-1,CASSERSMNTEAFF
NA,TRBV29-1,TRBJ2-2,CSVEEGRTNTGELFF
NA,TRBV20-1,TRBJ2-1,CSARINNEQFF
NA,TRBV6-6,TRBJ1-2,CASSGGWGYGYTF
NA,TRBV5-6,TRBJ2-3,CASSLAGGFTDTQYF
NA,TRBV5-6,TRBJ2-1,CASSLTTSGGFDEQFF
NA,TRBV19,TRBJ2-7,CASSTSRDINEQYF
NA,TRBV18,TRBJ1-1,CASSGGEPEAFF
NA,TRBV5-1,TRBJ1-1,CASSLGTGERAFF
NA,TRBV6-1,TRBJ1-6,CASTAGSTPLHF
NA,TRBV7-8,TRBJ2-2,CASSLTYTYTGELFF
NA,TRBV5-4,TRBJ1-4,CASSSRTGEEKLFF
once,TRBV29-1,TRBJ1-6,CSVRDSLLALHF
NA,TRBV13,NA,CASSPTGVYEQYF
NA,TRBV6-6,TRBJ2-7,CASSPWAGYEQYF